The clone carrying this TCR beta chain was observed at least ten times. Antigen: not known. This record belongs to a study of T cells in Graves' hyperthyroidism and ophthalmopathy. Study as a whole: Before any treatment, at initial diagnosis, peripheral blood was collected.

Findings and caveats of the study: A model built on 13 V-J features separated ophthalmopathy from stable hyperthyroidism.

Amplification of TCR beta CDR3 regions used RNA as the template. Researchers ran a first-round RT-PCR on the TCR CDR3 using the HTBI primer set. One entry per CDR3 protein, called by TCRdb with MiXCR from the multiplex PCR reads. This sample yields hundreds of thousands of distinct CDR3 sequences, of which approximately 16% are seen a single time; 44% belongs to the top ten. Researchers defined stable Graves' hyperthyroidism as no ophthalmopathy progression within 18 months. CDR1 and CDR2 (germline): SGHTA, FQGTGA. The CDR3 covers 15 residues. V was cut by 4 bases and J by 5 bases, with 15 bases left in between.

The sequencing sample was made of blood. The chain uses TRBV7-3 and TRBJ2-1, with D possibly TRBD2 on 6 matching bases. The receptor was derived from a man between 40 and 49 years old with Graves' hyperthyroidism. CDR3: CASSSSGGEDNEQFF. The CDR3 DNA is TGTGCCAGCAGCTCGAGTGGCGGGGAAGACAATGAGCAGTTCTTC.